This T cell receptor (beta chain) was identified during a study of low-dose radiotherapy and immunotherapy resistance in tumors (dated by TCRdb to 2022 to 2024). At the level of the whole study: In Cohort 1, each fraction delivered 0.5 Gy every 2 weeks, and the prescribed total PTV dose was 6.5 Gy. Cohort 2 received 1 Gy per fraction every two weeks, with a total of 13 Gy over 26 weeks. Nivolumab was administered intravenously as a 240 mg flat dose every two weeks, and ipilimumab was administered intravenously at 1 mg/kg every six weeks. Cyclophosphamide 200 mg/m2 was administered intravenously every two weeks, one day before each radiation and immunotherapy administration. Starting on cycle 1 day 1, patients took 300 mg of aspirin by mouth once daily for four cycles. Trial participants were not randomized into treatment groups. The translational analysis covered eight patients: three from the first dose cohort and the first five from the second dose cohort.

This clonotype was observed many times. The antigen this receptor binds is unknown. Base qualities are missing; no much larger clone stands one base away. The intended sense of this specimen's time point label: before trial treatment. Donors were enrolled in RACIN, a single-arm phase I dose-escalation trial in which nivolumab, ipilimumab, aspirin, low-dose cyclophosphamide and low-dose radiotherapy were combined. To be eligible, a patient needed to have an advanced solid tumor that was TIL-negative. TCRdb shows the sequencer as Illumina HiSeq 2500. To make first-strand cDNA, Superscript III was used along with a set of TRAV- and TRBV-specific primers so that both the TCRalpha and TCRbeta chains were covered. TCRs were amplified with Phusion for around 18 PCR cycles, with a constant-region primer paired with the adapter attached to the V primers. The isolated mRNA was amplified using the MessageAmp II aRNA Amplification Kit, with in vitro transcription performed for around 16 hours at 37 degrees C. mRNA for TCR sequencing was isolated with the Dynabeads mRNA DIRECT Purification Kit. Indexed Illumina adapters were added in a second roughly 26-cycle Phusion PCR, and the resulting products were purified with AMPure XP beads. On the authors' methods: Custom Perl scripts were used to pool TCR sequences that encoded the same protein, to remove out-of-frame sequences, and to calculate the abundance of each clonotype. TCR sequences supported by only a single read were excluded from analysis. Repertoire metrics included Shannon entropy, Gini index, clonality, richness, and frequency of TCRs shared between repertoires. In TCRdb, the public reads were trimmed at Q25 with fastp and aligned with MiXCR, with productive beta chains retained. Here each entry gathers all rows of one CDR3 protein and keeps the most common genes and DNA. TCRdb's processing, not the study's, gives the V and J calls here. This sample has under 90,000 distinct CDR3 sequences in its table, and around 17% of those were observed once. The ten largest clones take up 2.8% of the sample.

Reading from cysteine to phenylalanine, the CDR3 counts 13 amino acids. The CDR3 DNA has 39 bases and is translated from base 1. V is reduced by 6 bases and J by 6 bases, leaving a spacing of 16 bases between them. As encoded in the germline V gene (reference sequence), CDR1 is DFQATT while CDR2 is SNEGSKA. The sequences come from PBMCs, collected before treatment. This chain is built from TRBV20-1 and TRBJ2-3; no D segment can be confidently identified. This receptor was taken from a male donor with prostate cancer. The CDR3 reads as follows: CSAEQEGGDTQYF. The sequenced DNA: TGCAGTGCGGAGCAAGAAGGTGGGGATACGCAGTATTTT.